What follows are 30 T cell receptor beta chains derived from one specimen sequenced in a study of blood T cell repertoires in COVID-19. Assay: immunoSEQ multiplex PCR; the TCRdb copy retains only in-frame clones and omits some. The repertoire has over 60,000 clones, around 82% of them found once; the top ten carry approximately 16%. Sequenced material: peripheral blood. The receptors come from a man aged 80 or over with active COVID-19.

The V gene is TRBV5-4, the J gene TRBJ2-1; D is possibly TRBD1 (6 bases). CDR1 and CDR2 (germline): SGHNT, YYREEE (reference sequence). V shed 4 bases and J shed 0 bases, with 11 bases lying between them. The CDR3 is made up of 15 amino acids. CDR3 loop: CASSKTGSSYNEQFF. CDR3 coding DNA: TGTGCCAGCAGCAAAACAGGGAGCTCCTACAATGAGCAGTTCTTC.

The table lists this clone with a few counts. This chain joins TRBV28 and TRBJ1-6; 7 bases are a match to TRBD1. This CDR3 spans 16 amino acids. CDR1 and CDR2 (germline): MDHEN, SYDVKM. Trimming removed 3 bases from V and 8 bases from J; junction bases left unmatched: 10. In DNA, the CDR3 is TGTGCCAGCAGTTTTGAGGGGGCGCTCGGGCATTCACCCCTCCACTTT. Amino acid sequence: CASSFEGALGHSPLHF.

About this clone itself: One end of the junction fails to match germline, which may point to a read error. The chain has TRBV28 and TRBJ1-2, with 8 bases identical to TRBD1. The length of the CDR3 is 14 residues. The germline V gene has CDR1 MDHEN and CDR2 SYDVKM. The CDR3 bases are TGTGCCAGCAGATTAACCGGGACAGGCCCTACGGGGGACTTC. This encodes CASRLTGTGPTGDF.

The genes are TRBV2 and TRBJ2-5; possible D gene TRBD1, 6 bases. Germline V gene lookup returns CDR1 SNHLY and CDR2 FYNNEI. The ends were cut back, 3 bases at V and 5 bases at J, with 10 bases in the middle. The CDR3 runs 13 residues. The CDR3: CASSDTGSETQYF. The CDR3 region has the DNA TGTGCCAGCAGTGACACAGGGTCCGAGACCCAGTACTTC. The entire variable domain, with the rest obtained from reference TRBV2 and TRBJ2-5, is as follows: EPEVTQTPSHQVTQMGQEVILRCVPISNHLYFYWYRQILGQKVEFLVSFYNNEISEKSEIFDDQFSVERPDGSNFTLKIRSTKLEDSAMYFCASSDTGSETQYFGPGTRLLVL.

The chain combines TRBV30 with TRBJ2-1; 7 nucleotides align to TRBD2. CDR3 length equals 14 residues. With V trimmed by 1 base and J by 5 bases, 5 bases remained unmatched. Germline CDR1 GTSNPN, CDR2 SVGIG (reference sequence). For the CDR3, the DNA is TGTGCCTGGAGTGATACGGGAGGAAACAATGAGCAGTTCTTC. It translates to CAWSDTGGNNEQFF.

V usage is TRBV4-3 and J usage is TRBJ1-2; D is perhaps TRBD1 (5 bases). Germline assignment: CDR1 LGHNA and CDR2 YSLEER. V was trimmed by 0 bases and J by 6 bases, leaving 14 bases between them. CDR3 length: 15 amino acids. In DNA, the CDR3 is TGCGCCAGCAGCCAAGAAGTTCGACAGTGGGATGGCTACACCTTC. Its translation is CASSQEVRQWDGYTF.

The table lists this clone with a few counts. The rearrangement links TRBV19 to TRBJ1-1; the D gene is possibly TRBD1 (5 bases). Looked up from germline, CDR1 is LNHDA and CDR2 is SQIVND (reference sequence). The CDR3 is 16 amino acids. The V and J ends lost 1 base and 2 bases respectively, with 14 bases between them. As DNA, the CDR3 is TGTGCCAGTAGTATAGCGGCAGGGAGGGGAAACACTGAAGCTTTCTTT. It specifies CASSIAAGRGNTEAFF. Based on the CDR3 plus reference TRBV19 and TRBJ1-1, the full variable domain is DGGITQSPKYLFRKEGQNVTLSCEQNLNHDAMYWYRQDPGQGLRLIYYSQIVNDFQKGDIAEGYSVSREKKESFPLTVTSAQKNPTAFYLCASSIAAGRGNTEAFFGQGTRLTVV.

The V call is TRBV6-6, the J call TRBJ2-3; TRBD2 matches at 8 bases. The CDR3 length is 16 residues. Germline V lookup: CDR1 MNHNY, CDR2 SVGAGI (reference sequence). The V segment lost 1 base and the J segment 2 bases; nucleotides outside the gene matches: 5. CDR3 protein: CASSYLAGGTTDTQYF. The CDR3 region has the DNA TGTGCCAGCAGTTACTTGGCGGGGGGTACCACAGATACGCAGTATTTT.

The rearrangement links TRBV5-1 to TRBJ2-2, with D possibly being TRBD2 (6 bases). From germline, CDR1 is SGHRS and CDR2 YFSETQ. The CDR3 runs to 16 residues. With 0 bases removed from V and 5 bases from J, the gap between germline ends came to 14 bases. The CDR3 DNA follows: TGCGCCAGCAGCTTGGCAAGCGGGCTCGAAACCGGGGAGCTGTTTTTT. Its protein is CASSLASGLETGELFF.

V gene TRBV27 combines with J gene TRBJ1-2; TRBD1 agrees at 7 bases. CDR3 size: 15 residues. Trimming at V came to 5 bases and at J to 8 bases, leaving 14 bases not matched to a gene. Germline V gene data show CDR1 as MNHEY and CDR2 as SMNVEV (reference sequence). CDR3 sequence reads: CASSVKGQWGVGYTF. The CDR3 DNA is TGTGCCAGCAGTGTGAAGGGACAGTGGGGCGTAGGCTACACCTTC.

This clone occurred once. V is TRBV18 and J is TRBJ2-3; a possible D gene is TRBD1 (6 bases). The V end lost 2 bases, the J end lost 1 base, and 19 bases lay between the germline ends. Germline values: CDR1 KGHSH, CDR2 LQKENI. CDR3 size: 18 residues. The CDR3 loop is CASSPEQGRVRGTDTQYF. The CDR3 DNA reads TGTGCCAGCTCACCAGAACAGGGACGTGTACGGGGCACAGATACGCAGTATTTT.

This chain links TRBV5-1 with TRBJ2-7; D not resolved. Germline CDR1 and CDR2: SGHRS and YFSETQ. CDR3 length equals 11 residues. Trimming pared 0 bases from V and 8 bases from J, leaving 6 bases between. The CDR3 bases are TGCGCCAGCAGCTTGGGTGAGAAGCAGTACTTC. Amino acid sequence: CASSLGEKQYF.

The chain employs TRBV11-2 and TRBJ2-5; TRBD1 matches at 7 bases. The germline CDR1 and CDR2 sequences are SGHAT and FQNNGV. CDR3 length equals 16 residues. J gave up 3 bases and V 5 bases, and 12 bases lay outside the gene matches. In nucleotides, the CDR3 is TGTGCCAGCAGCGTAACTAGAGCCGGGACAGAAGAGACCCAGTACTTC. It translates to CASSVTRAGTEETQYF.

This clone turned up a few times. This chain joins TRBV9 and TRBJ2-3, with TRBD2 matching over 12 bases. Losses at the gene ends were 0 bases for V and 3 bases for J; bases not matched to a gene: 8. This CDR3 is 18 amino acids long. Germline-derived CDR1 and CDR2 are SGDLS and YYNGEE. CDR3 protein: CASSVATSSGGATDTQYF. CDR3 in DNA: TGTGCCAGCAGCGTAGCTACTTCTAGCGGGGGGGCTACAGATACGCAGTATTTT.

This rearrangement joins TRBV30 to TRBJ2-5, with 9 nucleotides matching TRBD2. The germline CDR1 and CDR2 sequences are GTSNPN and SVGIG (reference sequence). This CDR3 has 13 amino acids. After removal of 3 bases from V and 7 bases from J, the junction contained 6 bases not matched to a gene. As DNA, the CDR3 is TGTGCCTGGAGGACTAGCGGAGCAGGGACCCAGTACTTC. This codes for CAWRTSGAGTQYF.

This rearrangement joins TRBV6-2 or TRBV6-3 to TRBJ1-2; D ambiguous. Germline CDR1 is MNHEY and CDR2 is SVGEGT. There are 13 residues in the CDR3. V was clipped by 5 bases and J by 5 bases, with 12 bases between them. CDR3 sequence reads: CASSPGFIYGYTF. The DNA for the CDR3 is TGTGCCAGCAGTCCGGGTTTCATTTATGGCTACACCTTC.

V gene TRBV4-3 combines with J gene TRBJ1-4; D not certain. V lost 3 bases to trimming and J lost 4 bases, with 6 bases between them. The germline V gene encodes CDR1 LGHNA and CDR2 YSLEER. The CDR3 has 13 residues. The CDR3 loop reads CASSQYYNEKLFF. In DNA form, the CDR3 reads TGCGCCAGCAGCCAGTACTATAATGAAAAACTGTTTTTT.

This rearrangement joins TRBV19 to TRBJ1-5, with D perhaps matching TRBD1 (5 bases). The CDR3 runs to 14 residues. V lost 5 bases and J lost 5, with 13 bases in between. Germline CDR1 is LNHDA and CDR2 is SQIVND (reference sequence). The CDR3 DNA sequence: TGTGCCAGTAGTCGGCCAGGGCCGCATCAGCCCCAGCATTTT. Its translation: CASSRPGPHQPQHF.

The DNA of the CDR3 is TGTGCCAGCACTCCAGGGCTCCCCAATCAGCCCCAGCATTTT. This translates into CASTPGLPNQPQHF. The chain employs TRBV2 and TRBJ1-5; D is perhaps TRBD1 (5 bases). Germline values: CDR1 SNHLY, CDR2 FYNNEI. V gave up 7 bases and J gave up 3 bases, with 13 bases separating them. The CDR3 extends over 14 amino acids.

V is TRBV18 and J is TRBJ2-5, with TRBD2 identical over 13 bases. CDR3 length: 16 residues. The germline gives CDR1 KGHSH, CDR2 LQKENI. Losses at the gene ends were 5 bases for V and 4 bases for J; bases not matched to a gene: 7. CDR3 region: CASSSGLAGAVETQYF. The CDR3 nucleotides read TGTGCCAGCTCATCCGGACTAGCGGGAGCGGTAGAGACCCAGTACTTC. The variable domain in full, with the rest retrieved from reference TRBV18 and TRBJ2-5, is NAGVMQNPRHLVRRRGQEARLRCSPMKGHSHVYWYRQLPEEGLKFMVYLQKENIIDESGMPKERFSAEFPKEGPSILRIQQVVRGDSAAYFCASSSGLAGAVETQYFGPGTRLLVL.

J is TRBJ1-1 and V is TRBV19; 10 nucleotides align to TRBD1. Looked up from germline, CDR1 is LNHDA and CDR2 is SQIVND (reference sequence). The J segment lost 7 bases and the V segment lost 7 bases, leaving 6 bases of the junction unmatched. The CDR3 has 13 amino acids. This CDR3 reads CASTSRDRGEAFF. As DNA, the CDR3 is TGTGCCAGTACCAGCCGGGACAGGGGTGAAGCTTTCTTT.

CDR3 region: CASSVQIQGGNYGYTF. As DNA, the CDR3 is TGTGCCAGTAGTGTACAAATCCAGGGAGGTAACTATGGCTACACCTTC. The rearrangement uses TRBV19 and TRBJ1-2; D is possibly TRBD1 (5 bases). The CDR3 consists of 16 residues. CDR1 and CDR2 from the germline V gene are LNHDA and SQIVND (reference sequence). Trimming removed 5 bases from V and 1 base from J, with 17 bases in between.

The V and J genes are TRBV15 and TRBJ2-4; 9 bases map to TRBD2. Germline CDR1 is LNHNV and CDR2 is YYDKDF (reference sequence). This CDR3 comprises 15 residues. V lost 0 bases and J lost 7; bases outside the gene matches: 4. CDR3 sequence reads: CATSRDRLAGNIQYF. DNA of the CDR3: TGTGCCACCAGCAGAGATCGTCTAGCGGGGAACATTCAGTACTTC.

This chain connects TRBV18 to TRBJ2-7; weak D call: TRBD1 (6 bases). The V end was cut by 3 bases, the J end by 3 bases, with 12 bases between. This CDR3 has 14 amino acids. Germline assignment: CDR1 KGHSH and CDR2 LQKENI. The CDR3 region is CASSPRGGIYEQYF. The CDR3 coding sequence is TGTGCCAGCTCACCTAGAGGGGGTATCTACGAGCAGTACTTC.

The chain carries TRBV6-1 and TRBJ1-5; 10 nucleotides line up with TRBD1. Germline V gene lookup returns CDR1 MNHNS and CDR2 SASEGT. V lost 6 bases to trimming and J lost 8 bases; unmatched junction nucleotides: 4. The CDR3 has 13 amino acids. The DNA of the CDR3 is TGTGCCAGCAGCCAGGACAGGGGGAAGCCCCAGCATTTT. It translates to CASSQDRGKPQHF.

The genes are TRBV5-6 and TRBJ1-5; 10 bases are shared with TRBD1. Germline V gene lookup returns CDR1 SGHDT and CDR2 YYEEEE. J lost 7 bases, V lost 7 bases, and 11 bases had no gene match. This CDR3 has 15 amino acids. The CDR3 nucleotides read TGTGCCAGCCGCGAGTGGGACAGGGGCGGACAGCCCCAGCATTTT. Protein product: CASREWDRGGQPQHF.

The rearrangement joins TRBV24-1 to TRBJ2-2; 7 positions match TRBD1. Germline V lookup: CDR1 KGHDR, CDR2 SFDVKD. The CDR3 covers 17 residues. V gave up 0 bases and J gave up 0 bases; unmatched junction bases: 3. The CDR3 DNA is TGTGCCACCAGTGATTTGGGAAGGGGGCCGAACACCGGGGAGCTGTTTTTT. Amino acids: CATSDLGRGPNTGELFF.

CDR3 region: CASSSGVGYTF. As DNA, the CDR3 is TGTGCCAGCAGCTCAGGGGTGGGCTACACCTTC. The V call is TRBV11-2, the J call TRBJ1-2, with D perhaps TRBD1 (6 bases). The CDR3 is 11 residues long. The germline CDR1 and CDR2 sequences are SGHAT and FQNNGV. V gave up 4 bases and J gave up 8 bases, with 8 bases separating them.

The rearrangement uses TRBV30 and TRBJ2-1; 9 positions agree with TRBD1. Germline V gene sequence: CDR1 GTSNPN, CDR2 SVGIG (reference sequence). The trim removed 3 bases at V and 3 bases at J, leaving 3 bases unmatched. The CDR3 covers 14 residues. The chain's CDR3 is CAWRGTGNYNEQFF. The CDR3 region has the DNA TGTGCCTGGAGGGGGACAGGGAACTACAATGAGCAGTTCTTC.

The genes are TRBV19 and TRBJ2-1, with D tentatively TRBD2 (5 bases). V lost 3 bases and J 5 bases, leaving 17 bases between the germline ends. The CDR3 has 16 amino acids. CDR1 and CDR2 from the germline V gene are LNHDA and SQIVND (reference sequence). The CDR3 loop is CASSIGRRAVHNEQFF. DNA of the CDR3: TGTGCCAGTAGTATTGGGAGAAGGGCCGTGCACAATGAGCAGTTCTTC. The variable domain in full, completed from reference TRBV19 and TRBJ2-1, reads DGGITQSPKYLFRKEGQNVTLSCEQNLNHDAMYWYRQDPGQGLRLIYYSQIVNDFQKGDIAEGYSVSREKKESFPLTVTSAQKNPTAFYLCASSIGRRAVHNEQFFGPGTRLTVL.